Following are 26 T cell receptor beta chains from one sample sequenced in a study of blood T cell repertoires in COVID-19 (dated by TCRdb to the early 2020s). Library preparation was by the immunoSEQ multiplex PCR assay. This is the immuneACCESS table as TCRdb keeps it, with only in-frame sequences that have V and J called. A part of the clones is gone; compared with another copy, unresolved V genes explain less than half, and the rest is unexplained. The sample records around 170,000 clones, 86% of which are singletons. Clones ranked in the top ten supply approximately 4% of the sample. The sequenced sample consisted of peripheral blood. These receptors all come from a woman between 70 and 85 years old with acute or convalescent COVID-19.

The genes are TRBV5-1 and TRBJ1-1, with 10 bases fitting TRBD1. Per the germline V gene, CDR1 is SGHRS and CDR2 is YFSETQ. V was pared by 4 bases and J by 6 bases, with 9 bases of the junction left unmatched. The CDR3 runs to 15 residues. CDR3 region: CASSGWDRGLPEAFF. The CDR3 region has the DNA TGCGCCAGCAGCGGATGGGACAGGGGACTGCCTGAAGCTTTCTTT.

CDR3 coding DNA: TGCGCCAGCAGCCAACCCGGGACAATTTACAATGAGCAGTTCTTC. Protein product: CASSQPGTIYNEQFF. The genes are TRBV4-1 and TRBJ2-1; perhaps TRBD1 as D (6 bases). This CDR3 spans 15 amino acids. Deletions cut 2 bases from V and 4 bases from J, with 12 bases between. CDR1 is MGHRA, CDR2 YSYEKL, per germline.

The J gene is TRBJ1-3, the V gene TRBV3-1 (or the pseudogene TRBV3-2); tentatively, D is TRBD1 (5 bases). Germline V gene sequence: CDR1 LGHDT, CDR2 YNNKEL (reference sequence). V lost 1 base to trimming and J lost 0 bases, with 10 bases between them. The CDR3 sequence is 16 residues long. CDR3 region: CASSQGGGNSGNTIYF. CDR3 nucleotide sequence: TGTGCCAGCAGCCAAGGCGGGGGGAACTCTGGAAACACCATATATTTT.

This clone was seen only a few times. V gene TRBV5-4 combines with J gene TRBJ1-2, with D hard to call. The germline V and J ends were trimmed by 3 bases and 2 bases, with 11 bases remaining between them. In germline, CDR1 is SGHNT, CDR2 YYREEE (reference sequence). The CDR3 has 14 residues. The CDR3 DNA reads TGTGCCAGCAGCTATGAGACGGAGAACTATGGCTACACCTTC. Encoded protein: CASSYETENYGYTF.

In this sample, this clone turned up a few times. The chain links TRBV6-5 to TRBJ1-2; 7 bases align to TRBD1. The CDR3 runs 13 residues. CDR1 is MNHEY, CDR2 SVGAGI, per germline. V was clipped by 4 bases and J by 3 bases; unmatched bases: 2. CDR3 sequence: CASSLTGDYGYTF. In nucleotides, the CDR3 is TGTGCCAGCAGTTTAACAGGGGACTATGGCTACACCTTC.

The rearrangement uses TRBV7-2 and TRBJ1-6; 10 bases agree with TRBD1. Germline trimming cut 6 bases from V and 6 bases from J; bases unmatched to any gene: 11. CDR1 is SGHTA, CDR2 FQGNSA, per germline. The CDR3 consists of 17 residues. In nucleotides, the CDR3 is TGTGCCAGCAGTTCCGGGACAGGGGCGAAAGTTAATTCACCCCTCCACTTT. Its translation is CASSSGTGAKVNSPLHF.

This clone was seen only once. This rearrangement joins TRBV11-3 to TRBJ1-2; 9 bases map to TRBD1. Per germline, CDR1 SGHNT and CDR2 YENEEA. The ends lost 5 bases at V and 5 bases at J; junction bases unmatched: 12. This CDR3 has 16 residues. As DNA, the CDR3 is TGTGCCAGCAGCCCGAAACGACAGGGGGTATTGTATGGCTACACCTTC. This encodes CASSPKRQGVLYGYTF.

The V call is TRBV7-2, the J call TRBJ1-6, with D possibly matching TRBD1 (5 bases). Germline CDR1 and CDR2: SGHTA and FQGNSA. Trimming cost V 1 base and J 7 bases, with 11 bases left between them. CDR3 length equals 15 residues. CDR3 protein: CASSLVAGPNSPLHF. The CDR3 nucleotides read TGTGCCAGCAGCTTAGTTGCGGGACCAAATTCACCCCTCCACTTT.

CDR3 region: CASRSGTGRTGELFF. For the CDR3, the DNA is TGTGCCAGCAGGTCCGGGACAGGGAGAACCGGGGAGCTGTTTTTT. This chain connects TRBV7-2 to TRBJ2-2; TRBD1 matches 9 bases. After removal of 6 bases from V and 5 bases from J, the junction contained 7 bases not matched to a gene. The CDR3 extends over 15 amino acids. From germline, CDR1 is SGHTA and CDR2 FQGNSA.

The J gene is TRBJ2-5, the V gene TRBV9, with 7 bases that match TRBD1. Germline assignment: CDR1 SGDLS and CDR2 YYNGEE. With 7 bases clipped from V and 6 bases from J, the junction kept 6 bases outside the gene matches. CDR3 length equals 12 residues. Written as DNA, the CDR3 is TGTGCCAGCGCCGACAGGGCCCAGACCCAGTACTTC. Its protein product is CASADRAQTQYF.

The chain recombines TRBV6-5 with TRBJ1-4, with 7 bases aligning to TRBD1. Germline CDR1 MNHEY, CDR2 SVGAGI. After removal of 5 bases from V and 4 bases from J, the junction contained 4 bases not matched to a gene. The CDR3 spans 14 residues. DNA for the CDR3: TGTGCCAGCAGTCCGACAGGGCTTAATGAAAAACTGTTTTTT. Residues: CASSPTGLNEKLFF.

V gene TRBV5-4 combines with J gene TRBJ2-1, with D perhaps TRBD1 (6 bases). There are 15 residues in the CDR3. Trimming took 5 bases from V and 9 from J, leaving 21 bases between them. Looked up from germline, CDR1 is SGHNT and CDR2 is YYREEE (reference sequence). For the CDR3, the DNA is TGTGCCAGCAGTCCGGGCTTAACACAAGGGGGTGAGCAGTTCTTC. Its translation: CASSPGLTQGGEQFF.

On this clone itself: The sample contains more than one DNA sequence encoding this CDR3. This sequence joins TRBV4-1 and TRBJ1-5; D is possibly TRBD1 (5 bases). CDR3 length: 16 amino acids. The germline gives CDR1 MGHRA, CDR2 YSYEKL. Trimming pared 3 bases from V and 2 bases from J, leaving 14 bases between. The CDR3 DNA follows: TGCGCCAGCAGCCAGGGGTGGGGGGGAGGCAATCAGCCCCAGCATTTT. Translated: CASSQGWGGGNQPQHF.

V and J are TRBV3-1 (or the pseudogene TRBV3-2) and TRBJ2-5; TRBD2 matches 7 bases. With 4 bases clipped from V and 5 bases from J, the junction kept 10 bases outside the gene matches. The length of the CDR3 is 15 residues. Per the germline V gene, CDR1 is LGHDT and CDR2 is YNNKEL (reference sequence). The CDR3 region has the DNA TGTGCCAGCAGCCCCACTATCGGGGGGTGGGAGACCCAGTACTTC. Translated: CASSPTIGGWETQYF.

This chain uses TRBV4-3 with TRBJ2-1; TRBD1 matches 9 bases. V was pared by 4 bases and J by 8 bases, with 9 bases of the junction left unmatched. CDR1 is LGHNA and CDR2 is YSLEER in the germline V gene. CDR3 length equals 15 residues. In nucleotides, the CDR3 is TGCGCCAGCAGCCTGATGACAGGGGGAGGGGATGAGCAGTTCTTC. Translated: CASSLMTGGGDEQFF.

V gene TRBV5-1 combines with J gene TRBJ1-5; D unresolved. The CDR3 spans 14 residues. V gave up 0 bases and J gave up 3 bases, with 7 bases separating them. CDR1 and CDR2 from the germline V gene are SGHRS and YFSETQ. DNA of the CDR3: TGCGCCAGCAGCTTGGGGAGTGACAATCAGCCCCAGCATTTT. Protein product: CASSLGSDNQPQHF. Full variable domain (rest looked up from reference TRBV5-1 and TRBJ1-5): KAGVTQTPRYLIKTRGQQVTLSCSPISGHRSVSWYQQTPGQGLQFLFEYFSETQRNKGNFPGRFSGRQFSNSRSEMNVSTLELGDSALYLCASSLGSDNQPQHFGDGTRLSIL.

Details on this clone: Other DNA sequences in this sample translate to the same CDR3. The V gene is TRBV6-5, the J gene TRBJ1-2; unclear D gene. CDR3 length: 14 residues. In germline, CDR1 is MNHEY, CDR2 SVGAGI. Trimming left V 6 bases short and J 4 bases short, with 15 bases between. CDR3 nucleotide sequence: TGTGCCAGCAGCCCGACTGATAGCCTCTATGGCTACACCTTC. Translated: CASSPTDSLYGYTF.

The chain employs TRBV28 and TRBJ1-6; 10 nucleotides line up with TRBD1. V shed 5 bases and J 8 bases; nucleotides not matched to a gene: 6. Germline V gene sequence: CDR1 MDHEN, CDR2 SYDVKM. The CDR3 runs to 15 residues. CDR3 sequence reads: CASSPRDRGDSPLHF. As DNA, the CDR3 is TGTGCCAGCAGTCCCCGGGACAGGGGTGATTCACCCCTCCACTTT.

V and J are TRBV3-1 (or the pseudogene TRBV3-2) and TRBJ2-7, with 8 bases aligning to TRBD1. The CDR3 has 17 residues. Germline loops: CDR1 LGHDT, CDR2 YNNKEL (reference sequence). V shed 0 bases and J 2 bases; nucleotides not matched to a gene: 9. The CDR3 DNA follows: TGTGCCAGCAGCCAAGAGGGTCTCGGACAGGGTACCTACGAGCAGTACTTC. This encodes CASSQEGLGQGTYEQYF.

V is TRBV10-3 and J is TRBJ2-1; D might be TRBD2 (5 bases). The CDR3 sequence is 15 residues long. Per germline, CDR1 ENHRY and CDR2 SYGVKD. V was clipped by 4 bases and J by 1 base, with 11 bases between them. The chain's CDR3 is CAISASGDSYNEQFF. The CDR3 DNA sequence: TGTGCCATCAGTGCCTCCGGGGATTCCTACAATGAGCAGTTCTTC.

The chain employs TRBV4-2 and TRBJ2-5, with TRBD2 matching 15 bases. CDR1 LGHNA and CDR2 YNFKEQ come from the germline V gene. With 1 base clipped from V and 3 bases from J, the junction kept 0 bases outside the gene matches. This CDR3 has 16 residues. DNA of the CDR3: TGTGCCAGCAGCCAAGGGACTAGCGGGGGGGAAGAGACCCAGTACTTC. Translating it yields CASSQGTSGGEETQYF.

The chain couples TRBV9 to TRBJ1-4, with a possible D match to TRBD1 (6 bases). Trimming removed 4 bases from V and 6 bases from J, with 28 bases in between. Germline-derived CDR1 and CDR2 are SGDLS and YYNGEE. The CDR3 loop spans 19 amino acids. The CDR3 loop reads CASSQLGGAGVGKDEKLFF. The CDR3 coding sequence is TGTGCCAGCAGCCAACTAGGCGGCGCAGGGGTAGGAAAGGATGAAAAACTGTTTTTT.

The J gene is TRBJ1-2, the V gene TRBV19, with TRBD1 matching over 10 bases. CDR1 LNHDA and CDR2 SQIVND come from the germline V gene (reference sequence). V was clipped by 6 bases and J by 3 bases; unmatched bases: 7. The CDR3 contains 15 residues. The DNA of the CDR3 is TGTGCCAGTAGAACTGACAGGGGGCCCTACTATGGCTACACCTTC. This sequence encodes CASRTDRGPYYGYTF. The variable domain in full, with the rest retrieved from reference TRBV19 and TRBJ1-2, is DGGITQSPKYLFRKEGQNVTLSCEQNLNHDAMYWYRQDPGQGLRLIYYSQIVNDFQKGDIAEGYSVSREKKESFPLTVTSAQKNPTAFYLCASRTDRGPYYGYTFGSGTRLTVV.

V usage is TRBV6-6 and J usage is TRBJ1-4, with 9 bases lining up with TRBD1. Trimming took 0 bases from V and 4 from J; bases not matched to a gene: 0. This CDR3 region has 15 residues. Germline V gives CDR1 MNHNY, CDR2 SVGAGI (reference sequence). The CDR3: CASSYSTGGNEKLFF. The DNA for the CDR3 is TGTGCCAGCAGTTACTCGACAGGGGGTAATGAAAAACTGTTTTTT.

The table lists this clone with a few counts. The chain links TRBV6-2 or TRBV6-3 to TRBJ2-5, with D perhaps TRBD2 (6 bases). CDR3 size: 15 residues. V was shortened by 2 bases and J by 1 base, with 11 bases between the two germline ends. CDR1 and CDR2 (germline): MNHEY, SVGEGT. CDR3 residues: CASSYLGGAQETQYF. The CDR3 DNA follows: TGTGCCAGCAGTTACCTGGGCGGGGCCCAAGAGACCCAGTACTTC.

The J gene is TRBJ2-7, the V gene TRBV11-2; D is perhaps TRBD2 (5 bases). The CDR3 consists of 15 residues. The germline V and J ends were trimmed by 7 bases and 0 bases, with 16 bases remaining between them. The germline gives CDR1 SGHAT, CDR2 FQNNGV. The CDR3 DNA is TGTGCCAGCACGCCATATCCAGAGGGCTCCTACGAGCAGTACTTC. Its protein product is CASTPYPEGSYEQYF.